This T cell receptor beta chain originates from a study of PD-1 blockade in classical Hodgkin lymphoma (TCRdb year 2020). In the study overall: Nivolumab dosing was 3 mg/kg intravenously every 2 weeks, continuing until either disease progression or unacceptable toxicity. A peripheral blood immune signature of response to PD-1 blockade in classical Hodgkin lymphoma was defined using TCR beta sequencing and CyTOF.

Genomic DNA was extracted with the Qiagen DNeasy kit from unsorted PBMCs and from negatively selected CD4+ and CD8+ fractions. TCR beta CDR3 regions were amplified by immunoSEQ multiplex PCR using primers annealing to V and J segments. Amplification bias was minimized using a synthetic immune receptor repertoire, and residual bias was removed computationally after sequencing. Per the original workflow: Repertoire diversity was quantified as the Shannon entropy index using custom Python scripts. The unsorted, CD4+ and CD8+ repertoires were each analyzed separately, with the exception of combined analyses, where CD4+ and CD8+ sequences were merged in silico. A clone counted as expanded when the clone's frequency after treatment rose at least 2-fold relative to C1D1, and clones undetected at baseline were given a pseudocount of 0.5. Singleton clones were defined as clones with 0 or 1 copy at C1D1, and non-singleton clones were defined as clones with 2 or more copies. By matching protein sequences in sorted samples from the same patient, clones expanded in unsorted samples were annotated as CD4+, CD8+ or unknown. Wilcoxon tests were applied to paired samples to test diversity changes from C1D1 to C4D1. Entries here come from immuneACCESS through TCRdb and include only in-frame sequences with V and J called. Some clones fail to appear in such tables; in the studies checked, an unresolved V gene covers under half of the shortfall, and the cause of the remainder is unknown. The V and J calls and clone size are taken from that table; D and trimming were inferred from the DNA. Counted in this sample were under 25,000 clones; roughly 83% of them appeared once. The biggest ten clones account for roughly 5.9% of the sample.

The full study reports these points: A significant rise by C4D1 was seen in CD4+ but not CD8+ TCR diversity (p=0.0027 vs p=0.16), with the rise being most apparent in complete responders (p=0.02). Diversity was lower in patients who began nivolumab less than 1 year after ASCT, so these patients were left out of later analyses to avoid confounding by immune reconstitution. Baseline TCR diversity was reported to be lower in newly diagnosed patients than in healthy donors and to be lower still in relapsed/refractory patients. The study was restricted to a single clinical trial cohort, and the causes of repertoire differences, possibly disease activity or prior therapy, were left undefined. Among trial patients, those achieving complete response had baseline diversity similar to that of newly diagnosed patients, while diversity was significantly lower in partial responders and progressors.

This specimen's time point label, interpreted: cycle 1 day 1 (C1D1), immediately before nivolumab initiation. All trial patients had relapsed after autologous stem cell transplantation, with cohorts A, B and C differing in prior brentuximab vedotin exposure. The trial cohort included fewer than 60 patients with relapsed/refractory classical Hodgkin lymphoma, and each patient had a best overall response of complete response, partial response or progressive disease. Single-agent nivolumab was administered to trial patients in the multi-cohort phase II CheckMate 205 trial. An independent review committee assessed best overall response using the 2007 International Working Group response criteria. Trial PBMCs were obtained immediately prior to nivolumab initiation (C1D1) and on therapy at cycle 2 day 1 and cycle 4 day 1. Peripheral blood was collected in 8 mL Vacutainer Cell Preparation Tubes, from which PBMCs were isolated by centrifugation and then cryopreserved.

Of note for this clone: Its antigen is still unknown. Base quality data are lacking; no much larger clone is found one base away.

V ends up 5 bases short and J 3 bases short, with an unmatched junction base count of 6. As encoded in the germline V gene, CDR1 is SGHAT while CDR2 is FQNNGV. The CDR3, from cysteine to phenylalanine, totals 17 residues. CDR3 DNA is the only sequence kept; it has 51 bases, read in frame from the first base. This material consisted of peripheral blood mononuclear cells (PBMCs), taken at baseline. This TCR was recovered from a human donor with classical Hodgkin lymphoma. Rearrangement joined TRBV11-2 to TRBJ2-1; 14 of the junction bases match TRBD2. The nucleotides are TGTGCCAGCAGCGCCGGACTAGCGGGGGGCTTCTACAATGAGCAGTTCTTC. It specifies CASSAGLAGGFYNEQFF.